The 11 T cell receptor beta chains listed next were all sequenced from one sample in a study of OX40 agonist ivuxolimab in advanced cancers. Clones were read by immunoSEQ multiplex PCR, and TCRdb kept only the in-frame ones, dropping some. The sample has about 76,000 clones, 80% to 90% seen once. Here the sequenced sample was CD4+ or CD8+ T cells sorted from blood, taken in a trial of the OX40 agonist ivuxolimab. The receptors stem from an adult with an advanced solid tumor such as melanoma, head and neck, liver or kidney cancer.

The chain links TRBV19 to TRBJ1-5; TRBD1 matches at 7 bases. Germline V CDR1 and CDR2: LNHDA, SQIVND (reference sequence). J lost 4 bases, V lost 0 bases, and 12 bases had no gene match. The CDR3 spans 18 residues. CDR3 protein: CASSIDLLQGKGNQPQHF. Here the CDR3 DNA reads TGTGCCAGTAGTATAGATCTCCTACAGGGGAAGGGTAATCAGCCCCAGCATTTT. Full variable domain (missing parts from reference TRBV19 and TRBJ1-5): DGGITQSPKYLFRKEGQNVTLSCEQNLNHDAMYWYRQDPGQGLRLIYYSQIVNDFQKGDIAEGYSVSREKKESFPLTVTSAQKNPTAFYLCASSIDLLQGKGNQPQHFGDGTRLSIL.

The J gene is TRBJ2-4, the V gene TRBV11-3, with D possibly called TRBD1 or TRBD2 (5 bases each). CDR1 is SGHNT and CDR2 is YENEEA in the germline V gene. CDR3 length: 20 residues. Trimming removed 2 bases from V and 1 base from J, with 24 bases in between. CDR3 bases: TGTGCCAGCAGCTTATCGCGGAACTTCGGGGCCGCGGCCGCCAAAAACATTCAGTACTTC. Protein product: CASSLSRNFGAAAAKNIQYF.

The chain carries TRBV5-8 and TRBJ2-1, with a possible D match to TRBD2 (5 bases). The V gene's germline CDR1 is SGHTS and CDR2 YDEGEE. The CDR3 runs 15 residues. V was shortened by 3 bases and J by 7 bases, with 17 bases between the two germline ends. The CDR3 loop reads CASSSGSAGGNEQFF. The CDR3 DNA is TGTGCCAGCAGCTCAGGATCGGCGGGTGGGAATGAGCAGTTCTTC. The full variable domain, its missing parts supplied by reference TRBV5-8 and TRBJ2-1, is EAGVTQSPTHLIKTRGQQATLRCSPISGHTSVYWYQQALGLGLQFLLWYDEGEERNRGNFPPRFSGRQFPNYSSELNVNALELEDSALYLCASSSGSAGGNEQFFGPGTRLTVL.

This chain connects TRBV6-6 to TRBJ1-1; perhaps TRBD1 as D (6 bases). Trimming took off 7 bases at V and 1 base at J, with 19 bases between the two ends. The CDR3 totals 16 residues. Germline V gives CDR1 MNHNY, CDR2 SVGAGI (reference sequence). In DNA, the CDR3 is TGTGCCAGCACCGCGGCGGGGGCCCGGGCGAACACTGAAGCTTTCTTT. Translation gives CASTAAGARANTEAFF.

The CDR3 is CAISGRGEGYEQYF. CDR3 DNA sequence: TGTGCCATCAGCGGGAGAGGAGAGGGCTACGAGCAGTACTTC. V and J are TRBV10-3 and TRBJ2-7; weak D call: TRBD2 (6 bases). The CDR3 spans 14 residues. The germline V gene has CDR1 ENHRY and CDR2 SYGVKD. V dropped 6 bases and J dropped 3 bases, with 15 bases sitting between them.

The V call is TRBV7-8, the J call TRBJ2-3, with D perhaps TRBD2 (6 bases). V was cut by 3 bases and J by 2 bases, with 15 bases left in between. Germline lookup yields CDR1 SGHVS and CDR2 FQNEAQ. The CDR3 spans 16 residues. CDR3 coding DNA: TGTGCCAGCAGCTTTCTGATCTCGGGGGTCACAGATACGCAGTATTTT. Protein: CASSFLISGVTDTQYF. Filled out from reference TRBV7-8 and TRBJ2-3, the complete variable domain reads GAGVSQSPRYKVAKRGQDVALRCDPISGHVSLFWYQQALGQGPEFLTYFQNEAQLDKSGLPSDRFFAERPEGSVSTLKIQRTQQEDSAVYLCASSFLISGVTDTQYFGPGTRLTVL.

The CDR3 sequence: CASSFVDRYTEAFF. CDR3 DNA sequence: TGTGCCAGCAGCTTTGTGGACCGTTACACTGAAGCTTTCTTT. The chain employs TRBV5-6 and TRBJ1-1, with D uncertain. The CDR3 is made up of 14 amino acids. Between the trimmed V and J ends, which lost 2 bases and 3 bases, there was a span of 11 bases. Looked up from germline, CDR1 is SGHDT and CDR2 is YYEEEE.

The chain recombines TRBV5-1 with TRBJ2-5; possibly TRBD1 for D (6 bases). Trimming removed 1 base at V and 5 bases at J, with 15 bases between. The CDR3 loop spans 15 amino acids. Germline CDR1 reads SGHRS; CDR2 reads YFSETQ. The CDR3, as DNA: TGCGCCAGCAGCTTGACAGGCAGGGGCGGGGAGACCCAGTACTTC. It translates to CASSLTGRGGETQYF. Complete variable domain (other parts from reference TRBV5-1 and TRBJ2-5): KAGVTQTPRYLIKTRGQQVTLSCSPISGHRSVSWYQQTPGQGLQFLFEYFSETQRNKGNFPGRFSGRQFSNSRSEMNVSTLELGDSALYLCASSLTGRGGETQYFGPGTRLLVL.

The chain has TRBV6-5 and TRBJ1-4; 7 positions agree with TRBD1. Germline loops: CDR1 MNHEY, CDR2 SVGAGI. V lost 5 bases, J lost 8 bases, and 8 bases stayed unmatched. The CDR3 runs 14 residues. CDR3 bases: TGTGCCAGCAGTGACAGGGTGATGGAGGAAAAACTGTTTTTT. It translates to CASSDRVMEEKLFF.

This clone was detected only once. In DNA form, the CDR3 reads TGTGCCAGCAGCCAAGGGAACGGAGGCTACACCTTC. Translating it yields CASSQGNGGYTF. The gene calls are TRBV14 and TRBJ1-2; D call uncertain. This CDR3 comprises 12 residues. With 1 base removed from V and 8 bases from J, the gap between germline ends came to 8 bases. In germline, CDR1 is SGHDN, CDR2 FVKESK.

This chain uses TRBV19 with TRBJ2-7; 8 bases line up with TRBD1. Germline V gives CDR1 LNHDA, CDR2 SQIVND (reference sequence). With 8 bases clipped from V and 3 bases from J, the junction kept 9 bases outside the gene matches. The CDR3 length is 14 residues. DNA of the CDR3: TGTGCCAGTGGAATCGGGACAGGAGGCTACGAGCAGTACTTC. Its translation is CASGIGTGGYEQYF.